This is a list of T cell receptor beta chains from one sample in a study of T cell responses to AZD1222 COVID-19 vaccine. Sequenced by immunoSEQ multiplex PCR; TCRdb stores in-frame clones only, minus some. The table shows about 86,000 clones, with around 88% occurring only once. The sample in question was peripheral blood, obtained on day 0 of MenACWY control vaccination. All receptors derive from an adult in good health. Both conserved end residues are part of each CDR3. A D gene is named only where the DNA matches it firmly. Some rows have no size entry. The others give once, few or many, or a class for an expanded clone.

.	TRBJ2-3	.	TRBV2	CASSVGKDTQYF	TGTGCCAGCAGTGTTGGGAAAGATACGCAGTATTTT
.	TRBJ2-3	.	TRBV18	CASSPGGNTQYF	TGTGCCAGCTCACCAGGAGGGAATACGCAGTATTTT
.	TRBJ1-5	.	TRBV20-1	CSASTGTTDVSGNQPQHF	TGCAGTGCTAGTACCGGGACCACCGACGTTTCGGGCAATCAGCCCCAGCATTTT
.	TRBJ1-6	.	TRBV27	CASSPGPSSSYNSPLHF	TGTGCCAGCAGTCCTGGTCCTTCCAGCTCCTATAATTCACCCCTCCACTTT
.	TRBJ2-3	TRBD2	TRBV7-2	CASRPGLANSDTQYF	TGTGCCAGTAGACCGGGACTAGCGAACTCAGATACGCAGTATTTT
.	TRBJ2-5	.	TRBV12-3/TRBV12-4	CASGRGAQETQYF	TGTGCCAGCGGCCGAGGGGCCCAAGAGACCCAGTACTTC
once	TRBJ1-3	.	TRBV9	CASSALTTSGNTIYF	TGTGCCAGCAGCGCCCTAACAACCTCTGGAAACACCATATATTTT
.	TRBJ2-6	.	TRBV19	CASSIEETGANVLTF	TGTGCCAGTAGTATAGAGGAGACTGGGGCCAACGTCCTGACTTTC
.	TRBJ2-1	TRBD1	TRBV19	CASSGTGEAYNEQFF	TGTGCCAGTAGTGGGACAGGGGAGGCCTACAATGAGCAGTTCTTC
.	TRBJ1-5	.	TRBV2	CASSAGDQPQHF	TGTGCCAGCAGTGCGGGGGATCAGCCCCAGCATTTT
.	TRBJ1-1	.	TRBV5-1	CASSRAATTEAFF	TGCGCCAGCAGTCGCGCCGCTACAACTGAAGCTTTCTTT
.	TRBJ1-6	.	TRBV6-1	CASSEQGLPLHF	TGTGCCAGCAGTGAACAGGGCCTTCCCCTCCACTTT
.	TRBJ1-5	.	TRBV4-1	CASRSQGPNQPQHF	TGCGCCAGCAGATCTCAGGGGCCCAATCAGCCCCAGCATTTT
.	TRBJ1-3	.	TRBV7-8	CASTAGTSSGNTIYF	TGTGCCAGCACGGCCGGGACTTCTTCTGGAAACACCATATATTTT
once	TRBJ2-5	.	TRBV18	CASSLGGGTETQYF	TGTGCCAGCTCACTAGGAGGGGGTACAGAGACCCAGTACTTC
.	TRBJ1-2	TRBD1	TRBV3-1/TRBV3-2	CASSQWTGGGYTF	TGTGCCAGCAGCCAATGGACAGGGGGAGGCTACACCTTC
.	TRBJ2-2	.	TRBV6-4	CASSAQGEGTGELFF	TGTGCCAGCAGCGCACAGGGAGAGGGAACCGGGGAGCTGTTTTTT
.	TRBJ2-5	.	TRBV1	CTSSQDVGWERDQETQYF	TGCACCAGCAGCCAAGATGTGGGATGGGAGAGGGATCAAGAGACCCAGTACTTC
.	TRBJ1-3	TRBD1	TRBV28	CASSLGTGNWGREDSGNTIYF	TGTGCCAGCAGTTTAGGGACAGGAAATTGGGGGCGAGAAGACTCTGGAAACACCATATATTTT